This T cell receptor beta chain is from a study of cytomegalovirus exposure and HLA in healthy donors (TCRdb year 2017). Concerning the study at large: In an earlier analysis of fewer than 750 of the donors, 250 to 350 Gb of sequence data and about 110 million unique TCR beta sequences from about 179 million T cells were reported. Among the roughly 400 genotyped donors, roughly 80% belonged to the genetic ancestry cluster associated with self-reported Caucasian donors. A later genetic analysis used genome-wide SNP genotypes for about 55% of the 666 donors, treating that subset as a discovery cohort. The study was designed to test whether signatures of past pathogen exposure could be identified by cataloging public T cell receptors. The number of typed donors differed by locus: about 620-630 for A, B, C, DRB1 and DQB1; approximately 520 for DQA1; about 600 for DPA1; and about 450 for DPB1. Rather than drawing on any new phenotypic data, the later analysis identified candidate immune exposures from TCR beta sequences and the way those sequences occurred across donors. In addition to the first cohort of 650 to 750 subjects, a separate validation cohort of 120 different subjects was used. Using immunosequencing, the study profiled T cell repertoires from 500 to 800 subjects and related those repertoires to cytomegalovirus serostatus. In a later analysis, previously published TCR beta repertoires from 500 to 750 donors were re-analyzed and high-resolution HLA genotyping was added so that TCR occurrence patterns could be studied. About five DR-DQ haplotypes were handled as single units for association and clustering because linkage in the cohort was strong. All discovery cohort repertoires had been generated on a single sequencing platform. In an earlier analysis of 587 of the donors, high-throughput TCR beta sequencing was used to judge whether each TCR beta V gene segment behaved as functional or pseudogenic. High-throughput TCR immunosequencing, statistical association of individual TCRs with disease status, and machine learning were combined to predict cytomegalovirus infection status. Both class I and class II loci were covered by HLA typing, at four-digit resolution. Around 320 gigabases of sequencing data and 78 million or so unique TCR sequences were included in an early release covering about 700 HLA-typed donors. Among 300 to 450 genotyped donors of the cohort, an average of approximately 240,000 unique TCR beta nucleotide sequences were sequenced per donor, approximately 20% of them non-productive. Donor age, sex, ethnicity and CMV serostatus were compiled together with the repertoire data. Overall results and qualifications from the work: An association between a missense DCLRE1C variant and V-gene and J-gene trimming of TCR beta chains was found in a later genetic analysis and replicated in an independent cohort. The study gave a list of 150 to 200 TCR beta chains associated with cytomegalovirus. A few of the identified cytomegalovirus-associated TCR beta chains were confirmed in vitro to be specific for cytomegalovirus antigens. According to the authors, the approach could potentially be generalized to other disease states and immunological phenotypes. The earlier analysis of approximately 540 of the donors excluded fewer than 20 rarely observed V segments, including chromosome 9 orphons, because counts were too low. CMV serostatus was the only immune exposure information available for the cohort. A later analysis found that TCR association rates varied across HLA loci, with DRB1 alleles showing the most associated TCRs and HLA-C alleles the fewest. A later genetic analysis reported fewer N-insertions in productive TCRs among donors in an Asian-associated ancestry cluster than the roughly 690-donor mean. Linkage disequilibrium might explain the correlated functional status among segregating V segments, but an unknown experimental factor could not be ruled out. In an earlier analysis of about 540 of the donors, most TCR beta V segments were observed in productive rearrangements about 90% or about 30% of the time, broadly matching IMGT annotations. The classifier was reported to diagnose cytomegalovirus status with high specificity and sensitivity in both the original cohort and the validation cohort. In a later analysis, HLA-associated TCR beta chains were found to be more clonally expanded and to have lower generation probabilities than equally common non-associated chains. While some public TCRs were present in many individuals, most TCR sequences turned up only very rarely across donors. Sequencing depth was assumed to be roughly uniform across donors in the presence/absence analyses, though that assumption may not hold. A further reported finding was that TCR beta sequences accurately predicted the HLA-A and HLA-B alleles for most subjects in the first cohort. Only TCR beta chains were sequenced in this cohort, and the absence of alpha or paired-chain data limited detectable features. A cluster of highly shared sequence variants was judged likely to be a technical artifact of the sequencing pipeline. When HLA alleles, especially DR and DQ, strongly co-occurred, TCR associations were difficult to assign to individual alleles. HLA typing was unavailable for some donors at each locus, so association tests used only the typed subset. A later analysis associated 15,000 to 20,000 TCR beta sequences with specific HLA alleles at a false discovery rate of 0.05. A later analysis found that most CMV-associated TCR beta chains appeared HLA-restricted, with HLA associations seemingly driven largely by CMV exposure. In a later analysis, several top co-occurrence clusters were reported to appear linked to parvovirus B19, influenza, CMV and Epstein-Barr virus.

Remarks on this clone: The specificity of this receptor is unknown.

The receptor library was made with the immunoSEQ multiplex PCR assay. For the multiplex PCR, a mixture combining 60 forward primers for TCR Vbeta segments and 13 reverse primers for TCR Jbeta segments was used. A multiplex PCR assay on genomic DNA amplified the CDR3 region of rearranged TCR beta genes. The Illumina HiSeq System was used to sequence the amplified TCR beta libraries as 87-base-pair reads. Regarding the original processing steps: In a later analysis, some 80 million unique TCR beta chains were counted across the approximately 640 repertoires, and roughly 11 million of these chains were shared by at least two donors. Raw reads were error-corrected and collapsed into unique sequences by a nearest-neighbor algorithm in which closely related sequences were merged to remove PCR and sequencing errors. CDR3 sequences were aligned to IMGT reference sequences to assign V, D and J gene segments. For a sequence to be retained, a match of at least six nucleotides to both a V gene segment and a J gene segment was required. A rearrangement counted as productive if the CDR3 had no stop codons and remained in frame with V and J, and every other rearrangement counted as non-productive. CDR3 was defined according to IMGT convention as the region running from the second conserved V-encoded cysteine to the conserved J-encoded phenylalanine. The earlier analysis of 450 to 750 of the donors excluded any sequence lacking an unambiguous match to a single V gene segment. An earlier analysis of roughly 590 of the donors called V segments functional above 56.7% productive rearrangements and segregating when the between-donor standard deviation exceeded 5%. A statistical classification framework was built to diagnose cytomegalovirus status from the catalog of TCR beta chain sequences. In a later analysis, TCR nucleotide sequences were compared against IMGT/GENE-DB human TR gene sequences so that V and J genes could be assigned. Using the TCRdist pipeline, a later analysis assigned CDR3 sequences along with most-parsimonious VDJ recombination scenarios. In a later analysis, each TCR beta chain was defined by its CDR3 amino acid sequence together with its V-gene family, and reads without a unique V-gene family were excluded. To address suspected cross-contamination and a sequencing artifact, a later analysis removed 550 to 750 highly shared, low-generation-probability nucleotide sequences. In a later analysis, a clonal expansion index was calculated for each public chain from normalized within-repertoire ranks of inferred template counts. Generation probabilities in a later analysis came from a VDJ recombination model fitted to out-of-frame rearrangements, and those results were checked against IGoR. Hypergeometric tests were used in a later analysis to score TCR-TCR, TCR-HLA and TCR-CMV co-occurrence, with a repertoire-size bias correction applied to the TCR pairs. In a later analysis, false discovery rates were estimated by permuting HLA or CMV assignments 20 times. In a later analysis, co-occurring TCRs were grouped using DBSCAN, and TCRdist sequence similarity was added for clustering within HLA-allele-positive subsets. Repertoires with fewer than 30,000 or more than 120,000 public chains were left out of co-occurrence clustering, as were five repertoires with anomalous nucleotide sharing. TCRdb re-hosts the immuneACCESS table, in-frame sequences only. Its copies lack some clones; in the studies checked, an unresolved V gene accounts for under half of them, and the cause for the rest is not known. V and J calls and clone size are copied from that table; D and trimming were computed from the DNA. In this sample's table one finds approximately 30,000 clones. The ten largest clones add up to under 4.5% of the sample.

The cohort was made up of several hundred healthy bone marrow donors. At the time of sampling, every cohort member was nominally healthy, though immune exposures that went unrecorded were likely present. The donor tested CMV seronegative and was one of the 352 seronegative cohort members. Each donor provided a peripheral blood sample, and peripheral blood mononuclear cells were used for TCR beta sequencing. The Qiagen DNeasy Blood Extraction Kit was used to extract genomic DNA from the blood cell samples. Sequenced sample: PBMCs. The sequence was obtained from a man aged 35 to 55 in good health and CMV-seronegative.

The CDR3 loop reads CASMVEAAGVGEQYF. The DNA is TGCGCCAGCATGGTGGAGGCGGCGGGAGTGGGCGAGCAGTACTTC. This chain is built from TRBV5-1 and TRBJ2-7; 7 junctional bases match TRBD2. At the junction V is shortened by 6 bases and J by 6 bases; bases outside the gene matches: 15. Inclusive of the bounding cysteine and phenylalanine, the CDR3 is 15 residues long. Only the CDR3 region is kept as DNA, spanning 45 bases read in frame from base 1. CDR1 SGHRS and CDR2 YFSETQ were looked up in the germline V gene.